The 30 T cell receptor delta chains reported below all come from one sample, sequenced in a study of gamma-delta chains in newborns, infants, children. TCRdb reprocessed the reads using CATT. The repertoire includes fewer than 9,500 delta-chain clones, under 25% of them detected once, and about 4.4% sits in the top ten. The source material was blood. The source of these receptors is a child who was a newborn, infant or young child, either healthy, febrile or measles-vaccinated (not recorded which).

In its sample, this clone ranks as medium-sized. In the same sample, other DNA sequences code for this CDR3. The chain recombines TRDV2 with TRDJ1, with 9 bases fitting TRDD2. Germline CDR1 is GEAIGNYY and CDR2 is EKD. CDR3 length: 22 amino acids. Losses at the gene ends were 3 bases for V and 2 bases for J; bases not matched to a gene: 27. The CDR3 DNA reads as TGTGCCTGTGACCCCCTTCCTACTGGGGCAGGACTGGGGAAGGGGCGGACCGATAAACTCATCTTT. This codes for CACDPLPTGAGLGKGRTDKLIF.

CDR3 in amino acids: CACDRLVLGDSYADKLIF. In DNA form, the CDR3 reads TGTGCCTGTGATCGTCTCGTACTGGGGGATTCGTACGCCGATAAACTCATCTTT. J is TRDJ1 and V is TRDV2, with TRDD3 matching over 10 bases. In germline, CDR1 is GEAIGNYY, CDR2 EKD. CDR3 length equals 18 residues. With 4 bases clipped from V and 3 bases from J, the junction kept 16 bases outside the gene matches.

In this sample, this clone turned up a few times. The chain links TRDV2 to TRDJ1, with TRDD3 matching 7 bases. CDR3 length: 19 residues. J lost 0 bases, V lost 0 bases, and 15 bases had no gene match. Germline lookup yields CDR1 GEAIGNYY and CDR2 EKD. The CDR3 DNA is TGTGCCTGTGACACCGTCCCTGGGGGCATTCCAACTGACACCGATAAACTCATCTTT. This gives the protein CACDTVPGGIPTDTDKLIF.

In this sample, this clone is medium-sized. The rearrangement joins TRDV2 to TRDJ1, with 9 bases fitting TRDD3. Germline CDR1 and CDR2: GEAIGNYY and EKD. This CDR3 contains 21 residues. The trim removed 0 bases at V and 0 bases at J, leaving 19 bases unmatched. The CDR3 here is CACDTVGSITGGHLYTDKLIF. DNA of the CDR3: TGTGCCTGTGACACCGTGGGTTCCATTACTGGGGGACACCTGTACACCGATAAACTCATCTTT.

This clone is deemed medium-sized (0.01 to 0.1%). The CDR3 DNA reads TGTGCCTGTGACTCCCTACTTAGTGGATACACCGATAAACTCATCTTT. This encodes CACDSLLSGYTDKLIF. V usage is TRDV2 and J usage is TRDJ1; TRDD2 might be the D (5 bases). CDR1 and CDR2 from the germline V gene are GEAIGNYY and EKD. V lost 3 bases to trimming and J lost 0 bases, with 16 bases between them. The CDR3 totals 16 residues.

Concerning this clone: A much larger clone is a single base away; this may be a read error. This chain uses TRDV2 with TRDJ1, with 11 bases that match TRDD3. The CDR3 is 14 amino acids. Germline CDR1 and CDR2: GEAIGNYY and EKD. With 3 bases clipped from V and 10 bases from J, the junction kept 9 bases outside the gene matches. The CDR3, as DNA: TGTGCCTGTGACGAGTTGGGGGATACGAAGGCACTCATCTTT. It codes for CACDELGDTKALIF.

This clone was seen a handful of times. One base away lies a much larger clone, so this may be a sequencing read error. The chain recombines TRDV2 with TRDJ1; D may match TRDD2 or TRDD3 (5 bases each). The CDR3 has 17 residues. Germline CDR1 GEAIGNYY, CDR2 EKD. The ends were cut back, 0 bases at V and 3 bases at J, with 19 bases in the middle. CDR3 loop: CACDTVPTLLVADKLIF. CDR3 nucleotides: TGTGCCTGTGACACCGTACCTACCCTACTGGTTGCCGATAAACTCATCTTT.

This sequence joins TRDV2 and TRDJ1, with TRDD3 matching 12 bases. This CDR3 comprises 17 residues. J was trimmed by 8 bases and V by 1 base; bases with no gene match: 13. CDR1 is GEAIGNYY, CDR2 EKD, per germline. Here the CDR3 reads CACDTLSVLGDTGKLIF. As DNA, the CDR3 is TGTGCCTGTGACACGCTCTCTGTACTGGGGGATACTGGGAAACTCATCTTT.

The genes are TRDV2 and TRDJ1, with 9 bases that match TRDD3. The CDR3 is 18 amino acids. From germline, CDR1 is GEAIGNYY and CDR2 EKD. The junction had 13 bases not matched to a gene; V was cut back by 2 bases and J by 1 base. This chain's CDR3 is CACDRVLPGGSGTDKLIF. The DNA of the CDR3 is TGTGCCTGTGACAGGGTCCTACCTGGGGGATCAGGCACCGATAAACTCATCTTT.

Turning to this clone: Other DNA sequences from this sample encode an identical CDR3 as well. The gene calls are TRDV2 and TRDJ1, with 8 bases fitting TRDD2. The CDR3 is made up of 21 amino acids. From germline, CDR1 is GEAIGNYY and CDR2 EKD. The trim removed 1 base at V and 1 base at J, leaving 22 bases unmatched. The CDR3 sequence: CACDTLPTRLGPEGSTDKLIF. CDR3 sequence (DNA): TGTGCCTGTGACACTCTTCCTACCCGGCTCGGGCCCGAGGGGAGCACCGATAAACTCATCTTT.

The chain has TRDV2 and TRDJ1; 10 positions match TRDD3. Germline CDR1 GEAIGNYY, CDR2 EKD. The CDR3 loop spans 20 amino acids. V was clipped by 3 bases and J by 0 bases; unmatched bases: 18. This CDR3 is CACDSLRGDTRETYTDKLIF. CDR3 bases: TGTGCCTGTGACTCCTTACGGGGGGATACGCGAGAGACGTACACCGATAAACTCATCTTT.

In its sample, this clone ranks as medium-sized (0.01 to 0.1%). The gene calls are TRDV2 and TRDJ2, with TRDD3 identical over 7 bases. The CDR3 extends over 15 amino acids. V was clipped by 3 bases and J by 9 bases; unmatched bases: 12. Germline CDR1 GEAIGNYY, CDR2 EKD. Here the CDR3 DNA reads TGTGCCTGTGACTTACTGGGGAATATAACAACACAACTCTTCTTT. It is translated as CACDLLGNITTQLFF.

This clone was seen a few times. This may be a read error, as it is one base from a much larger clone. The V and J genes are TRDV2 and TRDJ1; 8 bases line up with TRDD3. V lost 4 bases and J lost 0; bases outside the gene matches: 9. The CDR3 runs to 16 residues. Germline CDR1 is GEAIGNYY and CDR2 is EKD. The CDR3 bases are TGTGCCTGTGATGGACTGGGGGCCCATCACACCGATAAACTCATCTTT. Its translation is CACDGLGAHHTDKLIF.

This sequence joins TRDV2 and TRDJ3; TRDD3 matches at 8 bases. V shed 0 bases, J shed 2 bases, and the junction held 2 bases outside the gene matches. CDR3 length equals 17 residues. CDR1 GEAIGNYY and CDR2 EKD come from the germline V gene. CDR3 nucleotides: TGTGCCTGTGACACCGCCTGGGGGACCTGGGACACCCGACAGATGTTTTTC. This sequence encodes CACDTAWGTWDTRQMFF.

With respect to this clone: A junction boundary mismatches the germline segment, possibly from a read error. The sample holds other DNA sequences that translate to the same CDR3. The chain combines TRDV2 with TRDJ1; 9 nucleotides align to TRDD3. Germline loops: CDR1 GEAIGNYY, CDR2 EKD. The CDR3 spans 14 residues. CDR3: CACDLLGDTDKLIF. The CDR3 coding sequence is TGTGCCTGTGACCTACTGGGGGACACCGATAAACTGATCTTT.

A remark on this clone: One junction end disagrees with the germline gene, perhaps due to a read error. In the same sample, other DNA sequences code for this CDR3. The chain links TRDV2 to TRDJ3, with D perhaps TRDD3 (5 bases). Germline CDR1 reads GEAIGNYY; CDR2 reads EKD. The length of the CDR3 is 17 residues. CDR3 loop: CACDTVRGSWDTRQMFF. CDR3 DNA: TGTGCCTGCGACACCGTCCGGGGGTCCTGGGACACCCGACAGATGTTTTTC.

In its sample, this clone ranks as large. The V call is TRDV2, the J call TRDJ1; 8 nucleotides align to TRDD3. Germline assignment: CDR1 GEAIGNYY and CDR2 EKD. The CDR3 contains 14 residues. Unmatched junction bases numbered 4, after V lost 0 bases and J lost 5 bases. The CDR3 spells CACDTLGERDKLIF. CDR3 sequence (DNA): TGTGCCTGTGACACCCTGGGGGAGAGAGATAAACTCATCTTT.

Points on this clone: A single base separates this from a much larger clone, so it may be a read error. This CDR3 is also generated by other DNA sequences in the sample. The chain recombines TRDV2 with TRDJ1; TRDD3 matches 10 bases. In germline, CDR1 is GEAIGNYY, CDR2 EKD. Trimming removed 7 bases from V and 2 bases from J; junction bases left unmatched: 6. This CDR3 contains 14 residues. The CDR3 nucleotides read TGTGCCTGGGACGTACTGGGGGATACCGATAAACTCATCTTT. It translates to CAWDVLGDTDKLIF.

The chain combines TRDV2 with TRDJ1; the D gene is possibly TRDD3 (5 bases). The germline V and J ends were trimmed by 3 bases and 3 bases, with 13 bases remaining between them. This CDR3 contains 14 residues. Germline values: CDR1 GEAIGNYY, CDR2 EKD. CDR3 sequence reads: CACDALYASDKLIF. In nucleotides, the CDR3 is TGTGCCTGTGACGCACTATACGCGTCCGATAAACTCATCTTT.

The sample holds a few counts of this clone. One end of the junction is discordant with germline, which a read error may explain. The rearrangement joins TRDV2 to TRDJ1; TRDD3 matches 7 bases. Looked up from germline, CDR1 is GEAIGNYY and CDR2 is EKD. The CDR3 has 20 residues. The CDR3 nucleotides are TGCGCCTGTGACACCGTGAGGGGGATTCCATCAAACATGTACACCGGTAAACTCATCTTT. As protein: CACDTVRGIPSNMYTGKLIF.

This clone was observed a few times. Within the sample, other DNA sequences also encode this same CDR3. The V call is TRDV2, the J call TRDJ1, with 7 positions matching TRDD3. This CDR3 has 15 amino acids. V lost 3 bases to trimming and J lost 0 bases; unmatched junction nucleotides: 6. CDR1 is GEAIGNYY and CDR2 is EKD in the germline V gene. CDR3 DNA sequence: TGTGCCTGTGACCCCCTGGGGGGGTACACCGATAAACTCATCTTT. It is translated as CACDPLGGYTDKLIF.

As to this clone: The germline gene is not matched at one end of the junction; a read error may be the cause. The rearrangement joins TRDV2 to TRDJ1, with 7 bases aligning to TRDD3. This CDR3 has 22 residues. The germline CDR1 and CDR2 sequences are GEAIGNYY and EKD. This CDR3 is CACDSVALEGVGDIPRTDKPIF. In DNA, the CDR3 is TGTGCCTGTGACAGCGTGGCCCTTGAAGGGGTGGGGGACATCCCACGCACCGATAAACCCATCTTT.

The chain combines TRDV2 with TRDJ1, with 8 bases that match TRDD3. Germline trimming cut 3 bases from V and 1 base from J; bases unmatched to any gene: 24. From germline, CDR1 is GEAIGNYY and CDR2 EKD. The CDR3 is made up of 21 amino acids. The CDR3 loop is CACDVITGGTTQPTGTDKLIF. CDR3 nucleotide sequence: TGTGCCTGTGACGTTATTACTGGGGGTACGACCCAACCCACGGGCACCGATAAACTCATCTTT.

In the case of this clone: This may arise from a read error, as a much more abundant clone is one base away. This rearrangement joins TRDV2 to TRDJ1, with D unresolved. Germline CDR1 and CDR2: GEAIGNYY and EKD. The V end lost 0 bases, the J end lost 3 bases, and 10 bases lay between the germline ends. CDR3 length equals 14 residues. The CDR3 sequence: CACDTVSSPDKLIF. CDR3 bases: TGTGCCTGTGACACCGTGTCAAGTCCCGATAAACTCATCTTT.

About this clone itself: The sample carries other DNA sequences with the same CDR3. The rearrangement uses TRDV2 and TRDJ3; weak D call: TRDD3 (5 bases). CDR1 is GEAIGNYY and CDR2 is EKD in the germline V gene. V was trimmed by 0 bases and J by 0 bases, leaving 20 bases between them. This CDR3 contains 21 residues. CDR3 sequence: CACDTATTGGSFSWDTRQMFF. The CDR3 nucleotides are TGTGCCTGTGACACCGCGACTACTGGTGGATCCTTCTCCTGGGACACCCGACAGATGTTTTTC.

This chain links TRDV2 with TRDJ1; 8 nucleotides align to TRDD3. This CDR3 has 20 residues. Germline-derived CDR1 and CDR2 are GEAIGNYY and EKD. V trimming: 3 bases; J trimming: 1 base; junction bases outside the gene matches: 21. CDR3 region: CACDSLFPIDGDTPTDKLIF. The DNA for the CDR3 is TGTGCCTGTGACTCTCTTTTCCCAATAGACGGGGATACTCCCACCGATAAACTCATCTTT.

The chain has TRDV2 and TRDJ1, with D perhaps TRDD3 (5 bases). Germline loops: CDR1 GEAIGNYY, CDR2 EKD. This CDR3 is 16 amino acids long. The V and J ends lost 3 bases and 3 bases respectively, with 19 bases between them. The CDR3 coding sequence is TGTGCCTGTGACCTTCTGGGAGATAATCCTTCCGATAAACTCATCTTT. This codes for CACDLLGDNPSDKLIF.

This clone is labeled medium-sized. V and J are TRDV2 and TRDJ3; D ambiguous. This CDR3 has 19 amino acids. Trimming removed 3 bases at V and 0 bases at J, with 17 bases between. CDR1 is GEAIGNYY and CDR2 is EKD in the germline V gene. CDR3 bases: TGTGCCTGTGACGCGACAAGCGGGGTCATCTCCTGGGACACCCGACAGATGTTTTTC. This translates into CACDATSGVISWDTRQMFF.

The chain recombines TRDV2 with TRDJ1, with D possibly being TRDD3 (6 bases). The CDR3 length is 17 residues. Per germline, CDR1 GEAIGNYY and CDR2 EKD. Trimming removed 0 bases at V and 2 bases at J, with 18 bases between. The DNA for the CDR3 is TGTGCCTGTGACACCGCAGGCGACTGGGAACGGACCGATAAACTCATCTTT. This encodes CACDTAGDWERTDKLIF.

This clone has a handful of counts. The junction and the germline gene differ at one end; a read error may be behind it. The chain joins TRDV2 to TRDJ1; 12 bases agree with TRDD3. CDR1 GEAIGNYY and CDR2 EKD come from the germline V gene. This CDR3 spans 18 amino acids. The CDR3 nucleotides are TGTGCCTATGACATCGTACTGGGGGATACAAGGGGAACCGATAAACTCATCTTT. It codes for CAYDIVLGDTRGTDKLIF.